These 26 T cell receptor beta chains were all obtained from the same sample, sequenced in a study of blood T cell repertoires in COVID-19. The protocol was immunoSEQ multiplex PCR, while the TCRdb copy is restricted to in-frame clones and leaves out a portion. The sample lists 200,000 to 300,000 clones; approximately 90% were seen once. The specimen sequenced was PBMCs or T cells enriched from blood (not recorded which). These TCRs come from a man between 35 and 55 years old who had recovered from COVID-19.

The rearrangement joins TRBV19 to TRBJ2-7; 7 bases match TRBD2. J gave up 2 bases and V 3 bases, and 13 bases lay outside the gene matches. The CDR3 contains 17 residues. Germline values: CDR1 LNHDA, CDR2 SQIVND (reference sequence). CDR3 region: CASSMAAGLAVPYEQYF. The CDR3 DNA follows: TGTGCCAGTAGTATGGCCGCCGGTCTAGCGGTCCCCTACGAGCAGTACTTC.

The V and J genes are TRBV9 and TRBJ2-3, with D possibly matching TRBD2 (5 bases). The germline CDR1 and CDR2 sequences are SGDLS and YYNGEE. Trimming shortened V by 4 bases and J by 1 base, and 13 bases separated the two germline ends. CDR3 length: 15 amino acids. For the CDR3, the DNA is TGTGCCAGCAGCCTAGGAGGTAGCGGCACAGATACGCAGTATTTT. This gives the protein CASSLGGSGTDTQYF.

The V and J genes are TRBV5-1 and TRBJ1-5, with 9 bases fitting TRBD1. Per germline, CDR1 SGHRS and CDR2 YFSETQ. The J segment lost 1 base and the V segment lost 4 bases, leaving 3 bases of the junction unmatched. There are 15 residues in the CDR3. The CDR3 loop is CASSPGQGSNQPQHF. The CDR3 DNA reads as TGCGCCAGCAGCCCCGGACAGGGGAGCAATCAGCCCCAGCATTTT.

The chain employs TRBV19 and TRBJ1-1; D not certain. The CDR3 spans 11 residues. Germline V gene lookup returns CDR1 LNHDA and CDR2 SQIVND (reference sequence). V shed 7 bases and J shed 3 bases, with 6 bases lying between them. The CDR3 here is CASTEYTEAFF. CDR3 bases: TGTGCCAGTACGGAGTACACTGAAGCTTTCTTT.

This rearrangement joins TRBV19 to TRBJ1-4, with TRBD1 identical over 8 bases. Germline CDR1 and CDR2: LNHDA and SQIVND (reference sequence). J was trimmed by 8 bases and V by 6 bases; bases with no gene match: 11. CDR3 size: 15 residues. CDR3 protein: CASSYGAGGREKLFF. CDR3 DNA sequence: TGTGCCAGTAGCTATGGGGCAGGGGGCAGAGAAAAACTGTTTTTT.

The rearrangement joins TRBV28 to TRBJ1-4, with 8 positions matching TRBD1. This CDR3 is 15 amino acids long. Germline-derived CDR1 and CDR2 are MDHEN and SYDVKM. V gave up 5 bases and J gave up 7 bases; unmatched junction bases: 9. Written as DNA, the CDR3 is TGTGCCAGCAGTAACAGGGGGTCAGGGGCTGAAAAACTGTTTTTT. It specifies CASSNRGSGAEKLFF.

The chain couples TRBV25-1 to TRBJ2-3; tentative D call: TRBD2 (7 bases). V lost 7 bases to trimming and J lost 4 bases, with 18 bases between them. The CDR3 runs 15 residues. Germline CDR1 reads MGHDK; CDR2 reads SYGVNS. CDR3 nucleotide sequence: TGTGCCAGCACTGGAGGGGGGGGCCACCCAGATACGCAGTATTTT. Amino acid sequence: CASTGGGGHPDTQYF.

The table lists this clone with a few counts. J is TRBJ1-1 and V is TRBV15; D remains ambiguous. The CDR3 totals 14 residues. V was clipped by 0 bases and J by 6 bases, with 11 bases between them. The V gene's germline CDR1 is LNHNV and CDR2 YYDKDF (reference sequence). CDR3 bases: TGTGCCACCAGCAGAGATCACGGTAACGCTGAAGCTTTCTTT. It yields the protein CATSRDHGNAEAFF.

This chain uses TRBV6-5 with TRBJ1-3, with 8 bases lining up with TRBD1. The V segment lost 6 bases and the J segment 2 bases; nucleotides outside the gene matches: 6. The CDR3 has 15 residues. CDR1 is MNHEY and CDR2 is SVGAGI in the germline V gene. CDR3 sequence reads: CASRQDRAPGNTIYF. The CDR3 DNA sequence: TGTGCCAGCAGGCAGGACAGGGCCCCTGGAAACACCATATATTTT.

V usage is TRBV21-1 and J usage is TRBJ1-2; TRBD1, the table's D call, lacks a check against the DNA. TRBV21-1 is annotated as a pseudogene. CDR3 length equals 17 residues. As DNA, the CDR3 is TGTGCCAGCAGCTCGACAGGCGGGGGACAGGGGGCATGTGGCTACACCTTC. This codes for CASSSTGGGQGACGYTF.

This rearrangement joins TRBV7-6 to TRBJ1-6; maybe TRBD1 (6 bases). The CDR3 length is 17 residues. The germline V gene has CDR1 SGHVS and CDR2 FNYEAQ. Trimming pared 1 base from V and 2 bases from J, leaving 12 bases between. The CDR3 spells CASSLGLGGPYNSPLHF. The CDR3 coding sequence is TGTGCCAGCAGCTTAGGGCTGGGGGGGCCCTATAATTCACCCCTCCACTTT.

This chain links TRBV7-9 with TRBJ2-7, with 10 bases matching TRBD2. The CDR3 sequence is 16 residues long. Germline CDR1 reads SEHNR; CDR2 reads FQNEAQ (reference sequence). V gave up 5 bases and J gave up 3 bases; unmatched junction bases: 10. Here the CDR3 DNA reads TGTGCCAGCAGCCTTTCTATAGCGGGGGGTCACTACGAGCAGTACTTC. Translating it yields CASSLSIAGGHYEQYF.

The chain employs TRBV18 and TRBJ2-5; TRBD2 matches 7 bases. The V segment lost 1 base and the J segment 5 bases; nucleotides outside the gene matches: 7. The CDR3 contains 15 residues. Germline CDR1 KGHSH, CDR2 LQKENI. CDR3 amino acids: CASSPRILAIETQYF. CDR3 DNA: TGTGCCAGCTCACCACGTATACTAGCGATCGAGACCCAGTACTTC.

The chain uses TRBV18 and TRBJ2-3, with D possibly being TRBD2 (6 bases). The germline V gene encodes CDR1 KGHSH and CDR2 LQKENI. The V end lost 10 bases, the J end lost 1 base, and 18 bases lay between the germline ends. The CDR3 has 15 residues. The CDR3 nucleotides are TGTGCCACCCCCCCCGGAGGAGGGGGCACAGATACGCAGTATTTT. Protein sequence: CATPPGGGGTDTQYF.

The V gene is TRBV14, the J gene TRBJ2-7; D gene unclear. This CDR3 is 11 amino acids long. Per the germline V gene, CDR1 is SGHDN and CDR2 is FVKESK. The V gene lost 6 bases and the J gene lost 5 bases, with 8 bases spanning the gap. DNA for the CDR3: TGTGCCAGCAGTCTTTATCACGAGCAGTACTTC. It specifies CASSLYHEQYF.

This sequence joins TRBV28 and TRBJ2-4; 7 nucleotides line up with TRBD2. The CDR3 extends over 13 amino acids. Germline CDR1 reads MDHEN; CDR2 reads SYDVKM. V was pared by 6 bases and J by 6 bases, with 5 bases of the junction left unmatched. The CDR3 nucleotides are TGTGCCAGCAGGAGGGGCGGGGGAAACATTCAGTACTTC. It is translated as CASRRGGGNIQYF.

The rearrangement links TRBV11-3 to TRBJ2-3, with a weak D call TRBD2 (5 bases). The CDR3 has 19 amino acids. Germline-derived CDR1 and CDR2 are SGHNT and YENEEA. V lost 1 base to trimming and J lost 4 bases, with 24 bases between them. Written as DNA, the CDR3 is TGTGCCAGCAGCTTAGGGTTATTATGGGGAGAAGTTGGCGCAGATACGCAGTATTTT. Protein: CASSLGLLWGEVGADTQYF.

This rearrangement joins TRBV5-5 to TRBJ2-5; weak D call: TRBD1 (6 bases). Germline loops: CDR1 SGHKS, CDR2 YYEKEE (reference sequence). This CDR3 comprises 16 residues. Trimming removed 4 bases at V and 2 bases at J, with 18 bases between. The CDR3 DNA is TGTGCCAGCAGCCCAACATGGACAGTTTTACAAGAGACCCAGTACTTC. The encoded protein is CASSPTWTVLQETQYF.

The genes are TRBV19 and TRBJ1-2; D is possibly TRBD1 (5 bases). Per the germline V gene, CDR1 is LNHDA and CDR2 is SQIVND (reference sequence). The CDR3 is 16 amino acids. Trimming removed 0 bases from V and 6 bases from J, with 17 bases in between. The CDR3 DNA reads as TGTGCCAGTAGTATAGAAACCGGGACTTCGTACGATGGCTACACCTTC. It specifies CASSIETGTSYDGYTF.

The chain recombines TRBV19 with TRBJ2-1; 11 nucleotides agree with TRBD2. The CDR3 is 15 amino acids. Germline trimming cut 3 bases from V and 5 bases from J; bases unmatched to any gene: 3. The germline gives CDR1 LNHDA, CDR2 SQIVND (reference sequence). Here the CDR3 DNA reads TGTGCCAGTAGTATGCGACTAGCGGGGAACAATGAGCAGTTCTTC. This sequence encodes CASSMRLAGNNEQFF.

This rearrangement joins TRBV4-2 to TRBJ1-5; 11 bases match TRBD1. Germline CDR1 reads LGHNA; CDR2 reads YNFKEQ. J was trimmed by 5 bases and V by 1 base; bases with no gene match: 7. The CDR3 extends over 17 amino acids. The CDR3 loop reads CASSQVWTGGNYQPQHF. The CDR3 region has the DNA TGTGCCAGCAGCCAAGTCTGGACAGGGGGCAACTATCAGCCCCAGCATTTT.

The CDR3 region is CASSEEGWGGTYNEQFF. The CDR3 DNA reads TGTGCCAGCAGTGAAGAGGGGTGGGGCGGGACTTACAATGAGCAGTTCTTC. This chain links TRBV2 with TRBJ2-1, with TRBD2 as a possible D gene (6 bases). Germline CDR1 is SNHLY and CDR2 is FYNNEI. CDR3 length: 17 residues. The germline V and J ends were trimmed by 1 base and 4 bases, with 17 bases remaining between them.

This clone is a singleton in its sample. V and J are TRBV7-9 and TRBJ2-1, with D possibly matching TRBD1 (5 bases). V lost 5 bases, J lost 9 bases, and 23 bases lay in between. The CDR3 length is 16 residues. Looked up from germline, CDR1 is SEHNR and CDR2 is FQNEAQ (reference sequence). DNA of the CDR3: TGTGCCAGCAGCCCTCCAGGGTTGAAGGCCGGCGGTGAGCAGTTCTTC. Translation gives CASSPPGLKAGGEQFF.

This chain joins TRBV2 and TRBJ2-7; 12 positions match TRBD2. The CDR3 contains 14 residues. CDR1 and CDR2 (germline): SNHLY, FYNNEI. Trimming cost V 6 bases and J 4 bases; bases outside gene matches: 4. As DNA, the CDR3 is TGTGCCAGCAGGGAGGGACTAGCGGGTTACGAGCAGTACTTC. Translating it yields CASREGLAGYEQYF.

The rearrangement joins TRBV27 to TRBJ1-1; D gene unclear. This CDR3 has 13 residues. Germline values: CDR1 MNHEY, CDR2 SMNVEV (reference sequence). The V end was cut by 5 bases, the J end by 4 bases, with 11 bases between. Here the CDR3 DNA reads TGTGCCAGCAGTACTGGACGGGGCACTGAAGCTTTCTTT. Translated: CASSTGRGTEAFF.

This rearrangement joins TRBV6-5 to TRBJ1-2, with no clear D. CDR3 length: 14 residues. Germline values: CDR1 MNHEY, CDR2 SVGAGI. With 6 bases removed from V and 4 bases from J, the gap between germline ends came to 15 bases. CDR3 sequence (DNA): TGTGCCAGCAGGGGCAGGTTGGACTCCTATGGCTACACCTTC. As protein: CASRGRLDSYGYTF.